These 15 T cell receptor beta chains share one sample of origin, sequenced in a study of cytomegalovirus exposure and HLA in healthy donors. Researchers ran the PCR with 60 Vbeta and 13 Jbeta primers. Produced via immunoSEQ multiplex PCR; TCRdb's table is partial and in-frame only. The data contain under 200,000 clones, about four fifths of them seen just once; the ten biggest clones take up around 14%. The sequenced sample consisted of PBMCs. Receptors were obtained from a woman between 45 and 65 years old in good health and CMV-seronegative.

V gene TRBV5-4 combines with J gene TRBJ2-2; the match to TRBD1 covers 10 bases. This CDR3 contains 15 residues. The V gene's germline CDR1 is SGHNT and CDR2 YYREEE (reference sequence). The ends lost 2 bases at V and 4 bases at J; junction bases unmatched: 2. Here the CDR3 reads CASSFDRGRTGELFF. CDR3 bases: TGTGCCAGCAGCTTCGACAGGGGGCGCACCGGGGAGCTGTTTTTT.

The rearrangement uses TRBV7-9 and TRBJ1-4; D perhaps matches TRBD1 (6 bases). This CDR3 region has 16 residues. The germline V gene has CDR1 SEHNR and CDR2 FQNEAQ (reference sequence). With 1 base removed from V and 8 bases from J, the gap between germline ends came to 17 bases. CDR3 bases: TGTGCCAGCAGCTTAGGGACAGCCGATCCTATCGAAAAACTGTTTTTT. This codes for CASSLGTADPIEKLFF.

The chain joins TRBV4-3 to TRBJ1-3; D is uncertain. Trimming took off 3 bases at V and 0 bases at J, with 6 bases between the two ends. Looked up from germline, CDR1 is LGHNA and CDR2 is YSLEER. This CDR3 spans 14 amino acids. CDR3 in DNA: TGCGCCAGCAGCCATCGAGGCTCTGGAAACACCATATATTTT. Encoded protein: CASSHRGSGNTIYF.

This clone showed up just once. Other DNA sequences in the same sample also yield this CDR3. V usage is TRBV5-1 and J usage is TRBJ1-1, with unresolved D. The ends were cut back, 0 bases at V and 0 bases at J, with 6 bases in the middle. Germline V gene lookup returns CDR1 SGHRS and CDR2 YFSETQ. The CDR3 sequence is 14 residues long. The CDR3 loop is CASSLGGLNTEAFF. CDR3 coding DNA: TGCGCCAGCAGCTTGGGAGGGTTGAACACTGAAGCTTTCTTT.

J is TRBJ2-2 and V is TRBV2; 8 bases are shared with TRBD1. The CDR3 is 15 amino acids. Germline CDR1 SNHLY, CDR2 FYNNEI. V gave up 4 bases and J gave up 6 bases; unmatched junction bases: 7. CDR3 nucleotide sequence: TGTGCCAGCAGTGGGACCCAGGGGGCATCCGGGGAGCTGTTTTTT. Residues: CASSGTQGASGELFF.

J is TRBJ2-2 and V is TRBV18, with D maybe TRBD1 (5 bases). The V end lost 6 bases, the J end lost 3 bases, and 14 bases lay between the germline ends. In germline, CDR1 is KGHSH, CDR2 LQKENI. CDR3 length equals 15 residues. The CDR3 spells CASSLDDSYTGELFF. The CDR3 coding sequence is TGTGCCAGCTCTCTGGACGACAGTTACACCGGGGAGCTGTTTTTT.

The chain couples TRBV19 to TRBJ2-6; D ambiguous. CDR1 LNHDA and CDR2 SQIVND come from the germline V gene (reference sequence). V lost 3 bases and J lost 0, with 6 bases in between. CDR3 size: 15 residues. The CDR3 region is CASSMALSGANVLTF. The CDR3 region has the DNA TGTGCCAGTAGTATGGCCCTCTCTGGGGCCAACGTCCTGACTTTC.

The CDR3 nucleotides are TGTGCCAGCAGCGCCGGGCGGGCAGGGAGGAACTACGAGCAGTACTTC. It translates to CASSAGRAGRNYEQYF. The chain is built from TRBV9 and TRBJ2-7; D is possibly TRBD2 (6 bases). Germline assignment: CDR1 SGDLS and CDR2 YYNGEE. This CDR3 is 16 amino acids long. Trimming took off 3 bases at V and 3 bases at J, with 19 bases between the two ends. Full variable domain (missing parts from reference TRBV9 and TRBJ2-7): DSGVTQTPKHLITATGQRVTLRCSPRSGDLSVYWYQQSLDQGLQFLIQYYNGEERAKGNILERFSAQQFPDLHSELNLSSLELGDSALYFCASSAGRAGRNYEQYFGPGTRLTVT.

The rearrangement uses TRBV11-1 and TRBJ2-5; no reliable D call. Per germline, CDR1 SGHAT and CDR2 FQDESV (reference sequence). The CDR3 sequence is 13 residues long. V was trimmed by 1 base and J by 4 bases, leaving 7 bases between them. CDR3 protein: CASSLGVRETQYF. For the CDR3, the DNA is TGTGCCAGCAGCTTAGGAGTGAGAGAGACCCAGTACTTC.

This chain joins TRBV19 and TRBJ1-4; possibly TRBD1 for D (5 bases). The CDR3 is 15 amino acids. Germline CDR1 reads LNHDA; CDR2 reads SQIVND (reference sequence). Trimming stripped 6 bases from V and 5 bases from J, with 16 bases between. The CDR3 nucleotides are TGTGCCAGTAGCCCTAGTTGGGGCGAAAATGAAAAACTGTTTTTT. This gives the protein CASSPSWGENEKLFF.

A remark on this clone: Because the CDR3's place on the DNA is in doubt, the DNA is left out and the CDR3 is given as listed by TCRdb. The V and J genes are TRBV6-6 and TRBJ1-4; TRBD1, the table's D call, was not compared with the DNA. The CDR3 sequence runs 15 residues, both termini included. Per the germline V gene, CDR1 is MNHNY and CDR2 is SVGAGI (reference sequence). The CDR3 protein is CASSTSTGVNEKLFF.

This clone was seen once. The chain recombines TRBV9 with TRBJ2-5; tentative D call: TRBD2 (5 bases). CDR1 is SGDLS and CDR2 is YYNGEE in the germline V gene. Deletions cut 2 bases from V and 4 bases from J, with 9 bases between. The CDR3 has 13 residues. CDR3 sequence reads: CASSVERGETQYF. CDR3 DNA: TGTGCCAGCAGCGTTGAACGGGGAGAGACCCAGTACTTC.

The chain employs TRBV2 and TRBJ2-7, with D unclear. Germline V gene lookup returns CDR1 SNHLY and CDR2 FYNNEI. CDR3 length equals 15 residues. V was pared by 1 base and J by 4 bases, with 14 bases between. The CDR3: CASSEESLAGYEQYF. CDR3 coding DNA: TGTGCCAGCAGTGAAGAATCTTTAGCCGGGTACGAGCAGTACTTC.

V is TRBV30 and J is TRBJ2-5, with a tentative D call TRBD2 (5 bases). Trimming removed 2 bases at V and 7 bases at J, with 14 bases between. Germline assignment: CDR1 GTSNPN and CDR2 SVGIG (reference sequence). The CDR3 has 13 amino acids. CDR3 sequence reads: CAWSSGTVPTQYF. Written as DNA, the CDR3 is TGTGCCTGGAGTAGCGGAACCGTGCCGACCCAGTACTTC.

V is TRBV4-1 and J is TRBJ2-7; weak D call: TRBD2 (7 bases). The CDR3 totals 16 residues. In germline, CDR1 is MGHRA, CDR2 YSYEKL. Trimming stripped 1 base from V and 3 bases from J, with 16 bases between. As DNA, the CDR3 is TGCGCCAGCAGCCAAGCCCAGGCGGGGGCCATCTACGAGCAGTACTTC. It codes for CASSQAQAGAIYEQYF.